The 21 T cell receptor beta chains presented below share a single source sample, sequenced in a study of cytotoxic CD8 clonotypes in ibrutinib-treated CLL. Assay used: immunoSEQ multiplex PCR; TCRdb lists only in-frame clones, some missing. The data hold 85,000 or so clones, with about 85% observed a single time. The sequencing here drew on PBMCs, taken after 12 months of ibrutinib treatment. All receptors derive from a human donor with chronic lymphocytic leukemia.

In the case of this clone: The junction differs from germline at one of its ends, possibly a read error. The chain combines TRBV28 with TRBJ2-6; D remains unclear. The length of the CDR3 is 13 residues. CDR1 MDHEN and CDR2 SYDVKM come from the germline V gene. Here the CDR3 DNA reads TGTGCCGGCAGATCCTCTGGGGCCAACGTCCTGACTTTC. It specifies CAGRSSGANVLTF.

This chain uses TRBV10-3 with TRBJ2-3; 7 nucleotides match TRBD2. The V and J ends lost 5 bases and 5 bases, in that order; junction bases with no gene match: 10. The CDR3 has 15 residues. Germline V gene lookup returns CDR1 ENHRY and CDR2 SYGVKD. CDR3 in amino acids: CAISPRAGEGDTQYF. CDR3 nucleotides: TGTGCCATCAGTCCCCGGGCGGGGGAGGGAGATACGCAGTATTTT.

The genes are TRBV2 and TRBJ2-3; 12 bases fit TRBD2. The CDR3 is 17 amino acids. Per germline, CDR1 SNHLY and CDR2 FYNNEI. Trimming removed 6 bases from V and 1 base from J; junction bases left unmatched: 8. CDR3 residues: CASRASGRALGTDTQYF. DNA of the CDR3: TGTGCCAGCAGAGCTAGCGGGAGGGCCCTCGGCACAGATACGCAGTATTTT.

The J gene is TRBJ2-3, the V gene TRBV7-2, with D possibly matching TRBD2 (5 bases). Trimming took off 3 bases at V and 6 bases at J, with 19 bases between the two ends. Germline V gene sequence: CDR1 SGHTA, CDR2 FQGNSA. The CDR3 covers 16 residues. The chain's CDR3 is CASSLRAQSLADTQYF. The DNA for the CDR3 is TGTGCCAGCAGCTTGAGGGCACAATCCCTCGCGGATACGCAGTATTTT.

This chain joins TRBV27 and TRBJ1-2; TRBD1 matches 8 bases. Germline V CDR1 and CDR2: MNHEY, SMNVEV (reference sequence). Trimming cost V 4 bases and J 5 bases; bases outside gene matches: 12. The CDR3 extends over 16 amino acids. CDR3 sequence reads: CASSWGQGAGGYGYTF. DNA of the CDR3: TGTGCCAGCAGTTGGGGTCAGGGGGCGGGGGGGTATGGCTACACCTTC.

This clone has more than one count but fewer than ten. The chain uses TRBV5-1 and TRBJ1-1; D not resolved. The CDR3 runs 14 residues. CDR1 SGHRS and CDR2 YFSETQ come from the germline V gene. Trimming took off 0 bases at V and 3 bases at J, with 9 bases between the two ends. For the CDR3, the DNA is TGCGCCAGCAGCTTGGGACCCCCCCACACTGAAGCTTTCTTT. Translating it yields CASSLGPPHTEAFF.

This clone is a singleton in its sample. The chain is built from TRBV6-5 and TRBJ1-6, with no clear D. Trimming took 2 bases from V and 7 from J, leaving 9 bases between them. Germline V lookup: CDR1 MNHEY, CDR2 SVGAGI. CDR3 length equals 14 residues. Here the CDR3 reads CASSYRAPNSPLHF. CDR3 coding DNA: TGTGCCAGCAGTTACCGGGCCCCAAATTCACCCCTCCACTTT.

The chain uses TRBV6-5 and TRBJ1-2; 8 bases align to TRBD1. J was trimmed by 8 bases and V by 0 bases; bases with no gene match: 8. CDR1 and CDR2 (germline): MNHEY, SVGAGI. This CDR3 is 15 amino acids long. CDR3 nucleotide sequence: TGTGCCAGCAGTTACTCGGCAGGGGGCGCATCCGGCTACACCTTC. This encodes CASSYSAGGASGYTF.

This clone was seen a single time. The chain joins TRBV5-4 to TRBJ2-2, with 7 bases matching TRBD2. The CDR3 is 15 amino acids. V lost 0 bases to trimming and J lost 4 bases; unmatched junction nucleotides: 3. Per the germline V gene, CDR1 is SGHNT and CDR2 is YYREEE (reference sequence). CDR3 nucleotides: TGTGCCAGCAGCTTGGGCTGGGGGGGCACCGGGGAGCTGTTTTTT. Translation: CASSLGWGGTGELFF.

V is TRBV6-1 and J is TRBJ2-1; 13 nucleotides match TRBD2. V dropped 6 bases and J dropped 10; count of bases not matched to a gene: 6. The CDR3 is 14 amino acids. The germline gives CDR1 MNHNS, CDR2 SASEGT. In DNA form, the CDR3 reads TGTGCCAGCAGCCCACTAGCGGGAGGGGGCGAGCAGTTCTTC. Its protein product is CASSPLAGGGEQFF.

The gene calls are TRBV4-2 and TRBJ2-3, with TRBD2 matching 12 bases. V was pared by 0 bases and J by 9 bases, with 13 bases of the junction left unmatched. The V gene's germline CDR1 is LGHNA and CDR2 YNFKEQ. The CDR3 runs to 18 residues. In nucleotides, the CDR3 is TGTGCCAGCAGCCAAGATTGGTGGCTAGCGGGAGGGGGGGGGACGCAGTATTTT. Protein: CASSQDWWLAGGGGTQYF.

The gene calls are TRBV18 and TRBJ1-5; 7 nucleotides match TRBD1. The V gene end was trimmed by 2 bases and the J gene end by 2 bases; junction bases not matched to a gene: 18. The CDR3 loop spans 20 amino acids. The V gene's germline CDR1 is KGHSH and CDR2 LQKENI. The CDR3 sequence is CASSPFRGDSRVAGNQPQHF. The CDR3 DNA sequence: TGTGCCAGCTCACCATTTAGGGGGGACAGTCGGGTAGCCGGCAATCAGCCCCAGCATTTT. Drawing the rest from reference TRBV18 and TRBJ1-5, the complete variable domain is NAGVMQNPRHLVRRRGQEARLRCSPMKGHSHVYWYRQLPEEGLKFMVYLQKENIIDESGMPKERFSAEFPKEGPSILRIQQVVRGDSAAYFCASSPFRGDSRVAGNQPQHFGDGTRLSIL.

This chain joins TRBV7-8 and TRBJ2-5; 13 nucleotides align to TRBD2. Germline V CDR1 and CDR2: SGHVS, FQNEAQ. V shed 1 base and J 9 bases; nucleotides not matched to a gene: 5. This CDR3 spans 15 amino acids. In nucleotides, the CDR3 is TGTGCCAGCAGCTTAGGGACTAGCGGGGGCCTGGCCCAGTACTTC. Protein sequence: CASSLGTSGGLAQYF. Full variable domain (rest looked up from reference TRBV7-8 and TRBJ2-5): GAGVSQSPRYKVAKRGQDVALRCDPISGHVSLFWYQQALGQGPEFLTYFQNEAQLDKSGLPSDRFFAERPEGSVSTLKIQRTQQEDSAVYLCASSLGTSGGLAQYFGPGTRLLVL.

The gene calls are TRBV7-9 and TRBJ1-4; 9 bases are shared with TRBD1. Trimming removed 4 bases from V and 8 bases from J; junction bases left unmatched: 8. Germline V gene sequence: CDR1 SEHNR, CDR2 FQNEAQ (reference sequence). The CDR3 has 15 amino acids. This CDR3 is CASSWGTGSGEKLFF. CDR3 DNA: TGTGCCAGCAGCTGGGGGACAGGGTCGGGAGAAAAACTGTTTTTT.

J is TRBJ2-6 and V is TRBV11-1; no firm D call. Germline V gene sequence: CDR1 SGHAT, CDR2 FQDESV (reference sequence). V lost 5 bases, J lost 1 base, and 6 bases lay in between. CDR3 length equals 14 residues. Written as DNA, the CDR3 is TGTGCCAGCAGCGCTGGGTCTGGGGCCAACGTCCTGACTTTC. Its protein product is CASSAGSGANVLTF.

The rearrangement links TRBV28 to TRBJ2-7; tentatively, D is TRBD1 (6 bases). The V gene's germline CDR1 is MDHEN and CDR2 SYDVKM. Trimming took 7 bases from V and 5 from J, leaving 15 bases between them. CDR3 length: 13 amino acids. In nucleotides, the CDR3 is TGTGCCAGCATAAGCCGGGCAGGGGACGAGCAGTACTTC. It specifies CASISRAGDEQYF.

This chain links TRBV6-6 with TRBJ1-1, with D unresolved. The V end lost 2 bases, the J end lost 5 bases, and 9 bases lay between the germline ends. Per germline, CDR1 MNHNY and CDR2 SVGAGI (reference sequence). This CDR3 contains 13 residues. CDR3 sequence reads: CASSYRGGTEAFF. CDR3 sequence (DNA): TGTGCCAGCAGTTACCGTGGAGGGACTGAAGCTTTCTTT.

The V call is TRBV2, the J call TRBJ1-1; weak D call: TRBD1 (5 bases). Germline V gene lookup returns CDR1 SNHLY and CDR2 FYNNEI. The CDR3 is 14 residues long. V was pared by 7 bases and J by 2 bases, with 14 bases between. CDR3 nucleotides: TGTGCCAGCACCCGGGGGTCGGGAAACACTGAAGCTTTCTTT. It yields the protein CASTRGSGNTEAFF.

The CDR3 DNA reads TGTGCCAGCAGCTTAGGGGGTGAGCAGTTCTTC. This gives the protein CASSLGGEQFF. This chain connects TRBV7-9 to TRBJ2-1; D remains unclear. The CDR3 covers 11 residues. V gave up 1 base and J gave up 9 bases, with 4 bases separating them. The germline gives CDR1 SEHNR, CDR2 FQNEAQ (reference sequence).

This chain joins TRBV28 and TRBJ2-7; possible D gene TRBD1, 5 bases. This CDR3 region has 14 residues. The germline V gene has CDR1 MDHEN and CDR2 SYDVKM. Trimming removed 4 bases from V and 2 bases from J, with 12 bases in between. CDR3 in DNA: TGTGCCAGCAGTTCCGCAGGGATACCCTACGAGCAGTACTTC. It is translated as CASSSAGIPYEQYF.

The chain combines TRBV15 with TRBJ1-3, with D unresolved. V shed 0 bases and J shed 0 bases, with 9 bases lying between them. CDR1 is LNHNV, CDR2 YYDKDF, per germline (reference sequence). The CDR3 sequence is 16 residues long. CDR3 sequence reads: CATSRDLLGSGNTIYF. CDR3 DNA: TGTGCCACCAGCAGAGATCTGCTCGGCTCTGGAAACACCATATATTTT.